This TCR beta chain derives from a study of vaccination and CD4 T cells after COVID-19 (dated by TCRdb to between 2020 and 2023). In terms of the full investigation: Every convalescent patient had a positive nasal swab PCR test for SARS-CoV-2, with mild disease in 9 or 10 patients and severe disease in one. In the convalescent cohort there were six males and four females, among whom were two Hispanic individuals, seven Caucasians, two Asians and one multiracial person. Each participant got two doses of either the Pfizer-BioNTech BNT162b2 vaccine (n=8) or the Moderna mRNA-1273 vaccine (n=2). Post-COVID blood samples from convalescent patients were collected a median of about 100 days after diagnosis, with a range of roughly 30 to 170 days. Post-vaccine blood samples were collected a median of about 72 days after the second vaccine dose, ranging from about 13 to 250 days. For stimulating the cultures, overlapping spike peptide pools were used, derived from SARS-CoV-2 as well as from the common cold coronaviruses HCoV-NL63, HCoV-OC43 and HCoV-229E. Control cultures used a CEFX viral epitope pool as positive control, an HIV-1 Nef peptide pool as negative control, or no peptide. In 10 COVID-19 convalescent patients and a handful of infection-naive healthy vaccine recipients, the spike-specific CD4+ TCR repertoire before mRNA vaccination was compared with the repertoire after mRNA vaccination.

Library preparation employed PCR. TCR sequencing of DNA from cultured CD4+ T cells used the Oncomine TCR Beta short-read assay at the Johns Hopkins FTIC core. Genomic DNA was extracted from the cultured CD4+ T cells with the QIAamp micro DNA kit. Oncomine TCR Beta libraries made from cultured CD4+ T cells were pooled using unique dual indexes and sequenced on an Illumina iSeq 100. Turning to the authors' computational methods: Non-productive sequences were removed, and CDR3s that did not start with C, did not end with F or W, or were shorter than 7 amino acids were discarded. Antigen-specific clonotypes were identified using the MANAFEST web application through comparison of peptide-stimulated wells with reference and other culture wells. For a clone to be called positive, the clone needed an FDR below 0.05, an odds ratio above 5, and a productive frequency above 0.1% in at least two of three replicate wells. A clonotype was classed as cross-reactive if the clonotype showed significant expansion both in SARS-CoV-2 spike wells and in at least one common cold coronavirus spike condition. Levenshtein distances (stringdist) and unrooted phylogenetic trees (ape) in R version 3.6.1 were used to assess CDR3 homology. In TCRdb, the public reads were trimmed at Q25 with fastp and aligned with MiXCR, with productive beta chains retained. Rows with a matching CDR3 protein are joined into one entry that keeps the most common DNA and genes. The authors' filters were not applied to this entry. Across this sample there are 14,000 to 15,000 distinct CDR3 sequences, with about 26% seen only once. The ten biggest clones cover about 24% of the sample.

Turning to this clonotype: Its target antigen remains unknown. Base qualities are not recorded, but no much larger clone differs from it by a single base.

The CDR3, cysteine through phenylalanine, is 15 amino acids long. Only the CDR3 portion is preserved as DNA: 45 bases, with reading frame beginning at the first base. CDR1 and CDR2, looked up from the germline V gene, are MRHNA and SNTAGT. The V and J ends are trimmed by 6 bases and 5 bases, leaving 19 bases between them. General conclusions and limits of the study: The median number of SARS-CoV-2-reactive clonotypes rose from around 20 after infection to roughly 38 after vaccination, but the change was not significant. In convalescent patients, a median around 90% of post-vaccine SARS-CoV-2-reactive clones were detected only after vaccination, suggesting vaccine-specific priming. The number of convalescent patients in the study was relatively small, and the study did not examine early timepoints following natural infection. In convalescent patients, nearly all vaccine-specific clones (304 of 307) were found to be mono-reactive for SARS-CoV-2 spike rather than cross-reactive with common cold coronaviruses.

Explained via the paper, the treatment or condition label denotes: roughly 10-day PBMC culture with coronavirus spike peptide pools or control peptides (ViraFEST assay). The ViraFEST assay was used in the study, in which antigen-specific T cells were expanded with peptide pools and expanded clonotypes were subsequently identified by TCR sequencing. The convalescent patients' positive SARS-CoV-2 PCR tests fell between March and December 2020, which was before the Alpha, Beta and Delta variants emerged in the United States. Each well held 2 million or so PBMCs cultured in IMDM containing roughly 5% human AB serum and around 9.2 IU/ml IL-2, with around 9.2 ug/ml peptide pools added. On days 3 and 7, half of the culture medium was replaced with fresh IL-2-containing medium. After about 11 days of culture, CD4+ T cells were isolated by negative selection using the EasySep CD4+ T cell isolation kit. Ficoll-Paque Plus gradient centrifugation was used to isolate PBMCs from whole blood, and the isolated PBMCs were then either used fresh or cryopreserved at -140C. Each culture condition was generally run in triplicate wells.

This chain is built from TRBV6-4 and TRBJ1-1; the D gene is possibly TRBD1, with 6 bases matching. The specimen was cultured CD4+ T cells from blood. The receptor was isolated from a human donor with COVID-19. The DNA sequence follows: TGTGCCAGCAGCGCCGGGGCGGGGGCAGGAACTGAAGCTTTCTTT. Its amino acids are CASSAGAGAGTEAFF.